This T cell receptor (beta chain) was sequenced for a study of regulatory T cells in long-lasting Graves disease. This clonotype was observed at least ten times. Its antigen is as yet unknown. Regarding the study as a whole: Whereas new patients shared 800 to 1,000 public clonotypes, persistent patients shared more, at a few thousand. Persistent Graves' cases showed lower TCR diversity than newly diagnosed cases.

Construction of TCR beta libraries relied on iRepertoire HTBI primers and on Arm-PCR targeting CDR3 regions. One entry per CDR3 protein results from TCRdb running MiXCR on the multiplex PCR reads. The table records around 400,000 distinct CDR3 sequences, roughly 23% of them present only once. Sample time point: persistent/refractory GD, antithyroid drugs over 5 years with positive TRAb. Following extraction of RNA from PBMCs, that RNA was used to make the TCR library. Specimen: peripheral blood mononuclear cells (PBMCs), collected when the disease was refractory, from a patient treated with antithyroid drugs. This receptor was identified in a female donor with Graves disease.

Here the CDR3 reads CASRIGATGELFF. The DNA for the CDR3 is TGTGCCAGCAGAATCGGAGCCACCGGGGAGCTGTTTTTT. The rearrangement uses TRBV28 and TRBJ2-2; no reliable D call. The germline V gene encodes CDR1 MDHEN and CDR2 SYDVKM. V was shortened by 6 bases and J by 4 bases, with 9 bases between the two germline ends. This CDR3 is 13 amino acids long. Supplemented by reference TRBV28 and TRBJ2-2, the full variable domain reads DVKVTQSSRYLVKRTGEKVFLECVQDMDHENMFWYRQDPGLGLRLIYFSYDVKMKEKGDIPEGYSVSREKKERFSLILESASTNQTSMYLCASRIGATGELFFGEGSRLTVL.